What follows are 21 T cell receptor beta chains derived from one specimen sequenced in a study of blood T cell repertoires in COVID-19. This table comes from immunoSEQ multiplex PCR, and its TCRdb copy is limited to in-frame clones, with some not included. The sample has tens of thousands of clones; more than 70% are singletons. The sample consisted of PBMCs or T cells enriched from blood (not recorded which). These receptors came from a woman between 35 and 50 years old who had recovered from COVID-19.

Here the CDR3 DNA reads TGTGCCAGCAGCAAAGGACAGGGGCCCTACAATGAGCAGTTCTTC. Protein product: CASSKGQGPYNEQFF. This sequence joins TRBV21-1 and TRBJ2-1; the table's D call TRBD1 went unverified against the DNA. TRBV21-1 is recorded as a pseudogene. This CDR3 has 15 amino acids.

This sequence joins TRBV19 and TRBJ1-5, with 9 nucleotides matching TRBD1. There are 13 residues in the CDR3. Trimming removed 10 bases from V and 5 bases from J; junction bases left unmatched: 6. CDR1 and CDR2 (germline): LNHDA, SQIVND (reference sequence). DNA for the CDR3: TGTGCCACCGCCACAGGGGGCGATCAGCCCCAGCATTTT. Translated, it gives CATATGGDQPQHF.

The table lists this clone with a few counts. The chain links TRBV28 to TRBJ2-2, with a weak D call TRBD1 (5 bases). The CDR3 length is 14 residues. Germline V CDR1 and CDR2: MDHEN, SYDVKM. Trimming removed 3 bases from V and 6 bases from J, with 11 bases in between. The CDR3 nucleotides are TGTGCCAGCAGTTTGGAGCAGGGCGCCGGGGAGCTGTTTTTT. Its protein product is CASSLEQGAGELFF.

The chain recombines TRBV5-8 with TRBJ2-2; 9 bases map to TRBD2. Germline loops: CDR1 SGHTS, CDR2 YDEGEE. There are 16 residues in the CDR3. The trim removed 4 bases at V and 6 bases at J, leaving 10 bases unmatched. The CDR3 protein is CASSPASGGLAGELFF. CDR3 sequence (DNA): TGTGCCAGCAGCCCCGCCAGCGGGGGGTTAGCCGGGGAGCTGTTTTTT. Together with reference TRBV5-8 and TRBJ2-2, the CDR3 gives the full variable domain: EAGVTQSPTHLIKTRGQQATLRCSPISGHTSVYWYQQALGLGLQFLLWYDEGEERNRGNFPPRFSGRQFPNYSSELNVNALELEDSALYLCASSPASGGLAGELFFGEGSRLTVL.

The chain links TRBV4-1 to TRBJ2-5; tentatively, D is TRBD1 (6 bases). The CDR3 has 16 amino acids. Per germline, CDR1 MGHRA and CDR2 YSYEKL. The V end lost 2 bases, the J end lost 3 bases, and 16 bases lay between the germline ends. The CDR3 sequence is CASSQITGTPKETQYF. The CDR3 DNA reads TGCGCCAGCAGCCAAATTACCGGGACACCCAAAGAGACCCAGTACTTC.

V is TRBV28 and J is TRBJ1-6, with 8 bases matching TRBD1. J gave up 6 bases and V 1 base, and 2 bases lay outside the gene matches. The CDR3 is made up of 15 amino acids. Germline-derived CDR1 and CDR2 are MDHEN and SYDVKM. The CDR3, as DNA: TGTGCCAGCAGTTTATCAGGGGGCTTTAATTCACCCCTCCACTTT. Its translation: CASSLSGGFNSPLHF.

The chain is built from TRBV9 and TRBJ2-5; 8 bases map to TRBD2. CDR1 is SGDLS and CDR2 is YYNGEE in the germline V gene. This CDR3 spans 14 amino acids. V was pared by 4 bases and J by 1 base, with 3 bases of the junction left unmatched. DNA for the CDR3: TGTGCCAGCAGCAGCAGCGGGGGCCAAGAGACCCAGTACTTC. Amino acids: CASSSSGGQETQYF. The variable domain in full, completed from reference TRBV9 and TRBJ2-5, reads DSGVTQTPKHLITATGQRVTLRCSPRSGDLSVYWYQQSLDQGLQFLIQYYNGEERAKGNILERFSAQQFPDLHSELNLSSLELGDSALYFCASSSSGGQETQYFGPGTRLLVL.

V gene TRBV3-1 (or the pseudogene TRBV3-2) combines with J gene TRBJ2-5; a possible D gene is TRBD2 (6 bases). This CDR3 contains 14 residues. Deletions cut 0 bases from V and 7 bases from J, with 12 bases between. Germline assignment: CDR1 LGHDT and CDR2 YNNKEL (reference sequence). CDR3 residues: CASSQEGGKRTQYF. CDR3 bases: TGTGCCAGCAGCCAAGAGGGGGGTAAAAGGACCCAGTACTTC.

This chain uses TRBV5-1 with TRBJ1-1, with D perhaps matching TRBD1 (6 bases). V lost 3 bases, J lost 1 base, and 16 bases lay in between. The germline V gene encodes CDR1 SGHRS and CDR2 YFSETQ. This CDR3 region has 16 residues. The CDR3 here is CASSSGAGERNTEAFF. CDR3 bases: TGCGCCAGCAGCTCAGGAGCAGGGGAGAGGAACACTGAAGCTTTCTTT.

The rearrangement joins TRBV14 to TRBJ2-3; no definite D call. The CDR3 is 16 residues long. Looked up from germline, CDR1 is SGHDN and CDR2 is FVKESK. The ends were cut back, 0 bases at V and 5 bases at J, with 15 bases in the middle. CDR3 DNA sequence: TGTGCCAGCAGCCAAGATTTCACTCTCTTTCGAGATACGCAGTATTTT. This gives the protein CASSQDFTLFRDTQYF.

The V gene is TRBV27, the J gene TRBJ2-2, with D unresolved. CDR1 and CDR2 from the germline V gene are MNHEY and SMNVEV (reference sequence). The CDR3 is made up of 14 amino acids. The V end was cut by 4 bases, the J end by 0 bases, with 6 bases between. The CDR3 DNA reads TGTGCCAGCAGTTCTCCCTCGAACACCGGGGAGCTGTTTTTT. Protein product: CASSSPSNTGELFF.

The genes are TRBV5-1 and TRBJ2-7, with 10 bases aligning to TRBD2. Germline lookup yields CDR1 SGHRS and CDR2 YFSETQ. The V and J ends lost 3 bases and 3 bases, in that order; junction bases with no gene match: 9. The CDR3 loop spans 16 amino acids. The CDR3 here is CASSSLIAGGGYEQYF. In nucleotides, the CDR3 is TGCGCCAGCAGCTCCCTCATAGCGGGGGGCGGCTACGAGCAGTACTTC. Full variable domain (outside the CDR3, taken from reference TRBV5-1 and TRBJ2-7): KAGVTQTPRYLIKTRGQQVTLSCSPISGHRSVSWYQQTPGQGLQFLFEYFSETQRNKGNFPGRFSGRQFSNSRSEMNVSTLELGDSALYLCASSSLIAGGGYEQYFGPGTRLTVT.

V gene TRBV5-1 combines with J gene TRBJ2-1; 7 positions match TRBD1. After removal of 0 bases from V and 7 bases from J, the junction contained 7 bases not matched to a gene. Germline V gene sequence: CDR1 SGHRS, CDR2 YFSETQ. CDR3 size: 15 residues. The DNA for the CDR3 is TGCGCCAGCAGCTTGGGAGACAGGGTAGTAAATGAGCAGTTCTTC. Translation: CASSLGDRVVNEQFF.

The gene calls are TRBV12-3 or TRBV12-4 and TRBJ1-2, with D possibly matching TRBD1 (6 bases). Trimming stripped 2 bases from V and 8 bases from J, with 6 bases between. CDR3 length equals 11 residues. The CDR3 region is CASSLRGGYTF. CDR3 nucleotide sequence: TGTGCCAGCAGTTTAAGGGGGGGCTACACCTTC.

The CDR3 sequence: CASWGDRGINQPQHF. In DNA form, the CDR3 reads TGTGCCAGTTGGGGGGACAGGGGGATAAATCAGCCCCAGCATTTT. The rearrangement uses TRBV6-5 and TRBJ1-5; 11 bases align to TRBD1. V dropped 9 bases and J dropped 4; count of bases not matched to a gene: 8. The CDR3 covers 15 residues. Germline CDR1 and CDR2: MNHEY and SVGAGI.

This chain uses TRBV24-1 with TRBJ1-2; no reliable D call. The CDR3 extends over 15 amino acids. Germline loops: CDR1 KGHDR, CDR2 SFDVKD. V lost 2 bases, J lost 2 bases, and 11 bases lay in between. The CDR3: CATSDSRGLNYGYTF. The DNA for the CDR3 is TGTGCCACCAGTGATTCCAGAGGCCTAAACTATGGCTACACCTTC.

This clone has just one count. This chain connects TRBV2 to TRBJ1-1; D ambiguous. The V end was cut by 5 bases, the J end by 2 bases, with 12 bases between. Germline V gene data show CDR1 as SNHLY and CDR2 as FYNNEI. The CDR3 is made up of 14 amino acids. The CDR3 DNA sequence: TGTGCCAGCAGTAAGACACTTGGAAACACTGAAGCTTTCTTT. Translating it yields CASSKTLGNTEAFF.

The CDR3 nucleotides read TGTGCCAGCAGCCACAGGACTAGCGGGGAAGAGCAGTTCTTC. It yields the protein CASSHRTSGEEQFF. V and J are TRBV7-6 and TRBJ2-1; 12 bases are shared with TRBD2. This CDR3 has 14 residues. J lost 10 bases, V lost 5 bases, and 6 bases had no gene match. Germline V gives CDR1 SGHVS, CDR2 FNYEAQ.

The CDR3 protein is CASSTHSGWDGYTF. CDR3 coding DNA: TGTGCCAGCAGCACCCATTCAGGGTGGGATGGCTACACCTTC. The rearrangement uses TRBV11-3 and TRBJ1-2; the D gene is possibly TRBD1 (5 bases). V dropped 5 bases and J dropped 6 bases, with 16 bases sitting between them. CDR3 length equals 14 residues. Germline V gene data show CDR1 as SGHNT and CDR2 as YENEEA.

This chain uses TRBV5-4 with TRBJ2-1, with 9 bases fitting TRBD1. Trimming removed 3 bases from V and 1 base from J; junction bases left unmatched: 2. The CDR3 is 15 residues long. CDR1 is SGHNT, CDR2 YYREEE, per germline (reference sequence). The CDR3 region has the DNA TGTGCCAGCAGCTCCGGGACAGGGTCCTACAATGAGCAGTTCTTC. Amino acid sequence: CASSSGTGSYNEQFF. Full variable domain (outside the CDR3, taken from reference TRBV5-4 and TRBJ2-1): ETGVTQSPTHLIKTRGQQVTLRCSSQSGHNTVSWYQQALGQGPQFIFQYYREEENGRGNFPPRFSGLQFPNYSSELNVNALELDDSALYLCASSSGTGSYNEQFFGPGTRLTVL.

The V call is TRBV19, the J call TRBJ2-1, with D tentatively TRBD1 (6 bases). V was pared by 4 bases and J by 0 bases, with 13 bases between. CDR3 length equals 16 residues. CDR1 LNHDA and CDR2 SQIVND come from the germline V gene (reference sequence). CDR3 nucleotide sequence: TGTGCCAGTAGTAAAACCGGGACAAACTCCTACAATGAGCAGTTCTTC. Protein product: CASSKTGTNSYNEQFF.